The clone carrying this T cell receptor beta chain has only one observation. The record originates from a study of blood T cell repertoires in COVID-19. For the study at large: Samples representing acute and convalescent COVID-19 were sourced from the United States, Italy and Spain. The cDNA or gDNA used as material had been derived from T cells, B-cell-depleted T cells, or PBMCs.

In the authors' methods: The assay estimated nucleated cells by amplifying reference gene primers. Produced via immunoSEQ multiplex PCR; TCRdb's table is partial and in-frame only. V and J calls and clone size come straight from that table; D and trimming were deduced from the DNA. This sample has 100,000 to 150,000 clones, with less than 90% found just once. This CDR3 is built from 12 residues. CDR1 is SQVTM and CDR2 is ANQGSEA in the germline V gene. Trimming pared 4 bases from V and 0 bases from J, leaving 7 bases between. Sequences were obtained from peripheral blood. This TCR was recovered from a man aged 55 to 70 with acute or convalescent COVID-19. V gene TRBV29-1 combines with J gene TRBJ2-7; a possible D gene is TRBD2 (6 bases). In nucleotides, the CDR3 is TGCAGCGTTGGGGACTTCTCCTACGAGCAGTACTTC. Protein product: CSVGDFSYEQYF.